This T cell receptor beta chain comes out of a study of CD8 T cells in Susac syndrome. Random hexamers primed reverse transcription of about 0.45 to 1 ug RNA. TCRdb re-analysed the immunoSEQ multiplex PCR reads in MiXCR, keeping a single row per CDR3 protein. The data contain 350,000 to 550,000 distinct CDR3 sequences, 75% to 90% of them singletons. This CDR3 region has 15 residues. The germline V gene encodes CDR1 MNHEY and CDR2 SVGAGI. V lost 0 bases to trimming and J lost 2 bases, with 11 bases between them. What was sequenced was CD8+ T cells from PBMCs. The receptor comes from a human donor with multiple sclerosis. This sequence joins TRBV6-5 and TRBJ2-7; the D gene is possibly TRBD2 (5 bases). This CDR3 is CASSYSLTGTYEQYF. In DNA, the CDR3 is TGTGCCAGCAGTTACTCGCTGACGGGAACCTACGAGCAGTACTTC.